These 3 T cell receptor beta chains originate from one sample sequenced in a study of T cell changes during pregnancy in multiple sclerosis. Profiled with immunoSEQ multiplex PCR; TCRdb holds only in-frame clones, not every one. The sample lists tens of thousands of clones; approximately 90% were seen once. Sequencing was performed on PBMCs, taken in the first trimester of pregnancy. These receptors were obtained from a female donor in good health, serving as a control in a pregnancy study. Some clones in this sample may be carry-over from other donors' samples.

This clone was observed a single time. This chain joins TRBV27 and TRBJ2-3, with D possibly matching TRBD2 (6 bases). From germline, CDR1 is MNHEY and CDR2 SMNVEV (reference sequence). The V and J ends lost 5 bases and 0 bases respectively, with 15 bases between them. The length of the CDR3 is 16 residues. CDR3 protein: CASSASGTFSTDTQYF. The CDR3 DNA reads TGTGCCAGCAGTGCCTCCGGGACTTTTAGCACAGATACGCAGTATTTT.

The V gene is TRBV20-1, the J gene TRBJ1-1, with D perhaps matching TRBD1 (5 bases). V dropped 3 bases and J dropped 7 bases, with 9 bases sitting between them. The CDR3 extends over 11 amino acids. Germline V lookup: CDR1 DFQATT, CDR2 SNEGSKA (reference sequence). The CDR3 region is CSARGGGEAFF. Here the CDR3 DNA reads TGCAGTGCTAGGGGCGGGGGTGAAGCTTTCTTT.

CDR3 DNA: TGTGCCAGCAGTGAACCGACAGGGGACGAGCAGTACTTC. Amino acids: CASSEPTGDEQYF. The chain carries TRBV2 and TRBJ2-7; 8 bases agree with TRBD1. Germline lookup yields CDR1 SNHLY and CDR2 FYNNEI. V gave up 2 bases and J gave up 5 bases; unmatched junction bases: 2. The CDR3 loop spans 13 amino acids.